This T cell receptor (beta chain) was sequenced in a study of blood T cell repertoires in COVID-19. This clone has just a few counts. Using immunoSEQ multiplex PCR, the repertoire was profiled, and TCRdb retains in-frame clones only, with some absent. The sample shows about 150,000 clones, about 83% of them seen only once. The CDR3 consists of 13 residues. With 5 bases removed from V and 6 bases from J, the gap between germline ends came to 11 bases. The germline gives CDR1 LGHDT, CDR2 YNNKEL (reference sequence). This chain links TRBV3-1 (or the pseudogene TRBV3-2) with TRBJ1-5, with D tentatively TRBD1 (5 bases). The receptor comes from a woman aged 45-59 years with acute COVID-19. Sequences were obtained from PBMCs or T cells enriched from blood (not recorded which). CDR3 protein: CASSTQGSQPQHF. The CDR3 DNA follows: TGTGCCAGCAGCACCCAGGGAAGTCAGCCCCAGCATTTT.